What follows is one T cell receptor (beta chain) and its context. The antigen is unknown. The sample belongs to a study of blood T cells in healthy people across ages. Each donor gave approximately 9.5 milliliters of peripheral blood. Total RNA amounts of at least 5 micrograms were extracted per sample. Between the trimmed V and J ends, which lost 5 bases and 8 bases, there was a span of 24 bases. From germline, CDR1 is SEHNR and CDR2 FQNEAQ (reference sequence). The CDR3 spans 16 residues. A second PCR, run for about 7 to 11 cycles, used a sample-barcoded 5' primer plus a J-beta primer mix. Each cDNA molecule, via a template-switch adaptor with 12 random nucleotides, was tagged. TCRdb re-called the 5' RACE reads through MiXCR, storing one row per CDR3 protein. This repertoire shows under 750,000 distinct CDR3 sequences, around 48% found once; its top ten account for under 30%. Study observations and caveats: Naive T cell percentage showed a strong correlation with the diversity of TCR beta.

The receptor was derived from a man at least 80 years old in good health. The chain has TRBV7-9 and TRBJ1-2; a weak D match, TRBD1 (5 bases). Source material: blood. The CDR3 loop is CASSLPRGPSVGGYTF. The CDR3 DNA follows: TGTGCCAGCAGCCTCCCGCGGGGCCCGAGTGTAGGGGGCTACACCTTC.